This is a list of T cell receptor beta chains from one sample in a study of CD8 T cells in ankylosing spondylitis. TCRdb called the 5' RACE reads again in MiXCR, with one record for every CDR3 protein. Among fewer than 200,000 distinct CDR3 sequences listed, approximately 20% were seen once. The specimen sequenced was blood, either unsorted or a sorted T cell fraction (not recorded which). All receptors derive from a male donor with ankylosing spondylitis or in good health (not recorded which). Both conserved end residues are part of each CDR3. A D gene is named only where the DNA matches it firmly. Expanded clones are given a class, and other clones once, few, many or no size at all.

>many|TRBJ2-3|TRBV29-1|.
CSGRGGSTDTQYF
TGCAGCGGCAGGGGCGGGAGCACAGATACGCAGTATTTT
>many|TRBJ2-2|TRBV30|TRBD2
CAWKTSGVGTGELFF
TGTGCCTGGAAAACTAGCGGAGTAGGGACCGGGGAGCTGTTTTTT
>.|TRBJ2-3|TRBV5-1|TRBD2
CASSLSTSGRRTDTQYF
TGCGCCAGCAGTCTGTCGACTAGCGGGAGAAGGACAGATACGCAGTATTTT
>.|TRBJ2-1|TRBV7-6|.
CASSLTTSPEQFF
TGTGCCAGCAGCTTAACTACTAGCCCAGAGCAGTTCTTC
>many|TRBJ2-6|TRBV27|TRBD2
CASSLWRGTSGSGANVLTF
TGTGCCAGCAGTTTATGGCGCGGGACTAGCGGGAGTGGGGCCAACGTCCTGACTTTC
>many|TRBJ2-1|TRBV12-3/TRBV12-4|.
CASRPPFRGGSNEQFF
TGTGCCAGCAGACCGCCGTTTAGGGGGGGTTCAAATGAGCAGTTCTTC
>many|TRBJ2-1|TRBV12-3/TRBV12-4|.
CASLGVNNEQFF
TGTGCCAGCCTTGGGGTGAACAATGAGCAGTTCTTC
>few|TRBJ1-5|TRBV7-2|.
CASRQEYNQPQHF
TGTGCCAGCCGACAGGAATACAATCAGCCCCAGCATTTT
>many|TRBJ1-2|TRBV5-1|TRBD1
CASSFDRGENGYTF
TGCGCCAGCAGCTTTGACAGGGGTGAAAATGGCTACACCTTC
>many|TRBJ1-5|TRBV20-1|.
CSAMYSNQPQHF
TGCAGTGCTATGTATAGCAATCAGCCCCAGCATTTT
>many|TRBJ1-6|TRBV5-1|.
CASSLEGSYNSPLHF
TGCGCCAGCAGCTTGGAGGGCTCTTATAATTCACCCCTCCACTTT
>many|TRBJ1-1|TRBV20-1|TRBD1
CSAIRTGKDTEAFF
TGCAGTGCTATACGGACAGGGAAGGACACTGAAGCTTTCTTT
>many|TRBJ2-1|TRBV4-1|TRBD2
CASSQDFQREGNEQFF
TGCGCCAGCAGCCAAGATTTCCAGCGGGAGGGCAATGAGCAGTTCTTC
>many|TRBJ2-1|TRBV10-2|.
CASRDLREQFF
TGCGCCAGCAGGGACCTTAGGGAGCAGTTCTTC
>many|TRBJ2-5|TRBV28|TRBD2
CASRLAGVETQYF
TGTGCCAGCAGGCTAGCGGGAGTTGAGACCCAGTACTTC
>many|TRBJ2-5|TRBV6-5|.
CASSYPAGETQYF
TGTGCCAGCAGTTACCCAGCGGGAGAGACCCAGTACTTC
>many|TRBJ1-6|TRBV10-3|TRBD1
CAISGRQGSVGNSPLHF
TGTGCCATCAGTGGACGACAGGGCAGTGTCGGAAATTCACCCCTCCACTTT
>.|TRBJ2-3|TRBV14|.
CASSQMARSRDTQYF
TGTGCCAGCAGCCAAATGGCCCGGTCAAGAGATACGCAGTATTTT
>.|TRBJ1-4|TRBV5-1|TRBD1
CASSLEQGFNEKLFF
TGCGCCAGCAGCTTGGAACAGGGGTTTAATGAAAAACTGTTTTTT
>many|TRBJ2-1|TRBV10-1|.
CASSKTGIRDYNEQFF
TGCGCCAGCAGTAAAACAGGGATCAGGGACTACAATGAGCAGTTCTTC
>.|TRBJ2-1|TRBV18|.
CASSNPPRTYNEQFF
TGTGCCAGCTCTAATCCCCCTAGGACCTACAATGAGCAGTTCTTC
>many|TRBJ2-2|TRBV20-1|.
CSARNSNTGELFF
TGCAGTGCTAGAAACTCGAACACCGGGGAGCTGTTTTTT
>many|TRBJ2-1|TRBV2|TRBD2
CASRPAGGIYNEQFF
TGTGCCAGCAGACCAGCGGGAGGGATCTACAATGAGCAGTTCTTC
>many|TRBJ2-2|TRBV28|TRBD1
CASGDRGRELFF
TGTGCCAGCGGAGACAGGGGCCGGGAGCTGTTTTTT
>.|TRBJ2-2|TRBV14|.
CASSPTLAGELFF
TGTGCCAGCAGCCCCACGCTGGCCGGGGAGCTGTTTTTT
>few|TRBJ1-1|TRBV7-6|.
CASSSFWENTEAFF
TGTGCCAGCAGCTCTTTCTGGGAGAACACTGAAGCTTTCTTT
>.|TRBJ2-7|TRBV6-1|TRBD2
CASRGTIGYEQYF
TGTGCCAGCAGAGGGACTATTGGATACGAGCAGTACTTC
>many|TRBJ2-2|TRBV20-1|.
CSARGGIPNTGELFF
TGCAGTGCTAGGGGTGGGATTCCGAACACCGGGGAGCTGTTTTTT
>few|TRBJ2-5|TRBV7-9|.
CASVGFQETQYF
TGTGCCAGCGTAGGTTTTCAAGAGACCCAGTACTTC
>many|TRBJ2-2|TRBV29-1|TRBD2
CSVAVGTSGRRTGELFF
TGCAGCGTTGCTGTGGGGACTAGCGGGAGACGAACCGGGGAGCTGTTTTTT
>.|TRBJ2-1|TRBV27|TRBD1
CASSGTGGFWSSYNEQFF
TGTGCCAGCTCCGGGACAGGGGGATTTTGGAGCTCCTACAATGAGCAGTTCTTC
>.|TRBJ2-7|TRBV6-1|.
CANSASLYSYEQYF
TGTGCCAACAGTGCCTCCCTGTACTCCTACGAGCAGTACTTC
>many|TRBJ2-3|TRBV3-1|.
CASSQGGTSTDTQYF
TGTGCCAGCAGCCAAGGCGGTACTAGCACAGATACGCAGTATTTT
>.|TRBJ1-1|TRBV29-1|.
CSASGRVNTEAFF
TGCAGCGCCTCGGGACGAGTGAACACTGAAGCTTTCTTT
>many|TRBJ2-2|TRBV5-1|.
CASSFANTGELFF
TGCGCCAGCAGCTTTGCGAACACCGGGGAGCTGTTTTTT
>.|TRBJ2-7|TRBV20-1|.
CSARATDPGTTYEQYF
TGCAGTGCTAGAGCTACAGATCCGGGAACTACCTACGAGCAGTACTTC
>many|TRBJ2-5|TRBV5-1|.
CASSDEGGETQYF
TGCGCCAGCAGCGATGAGGGGGGGGAGACCCAGTACTTC
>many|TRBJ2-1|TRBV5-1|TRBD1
CASSPRQGEVEQFF
TGCGCCAGCAGCCCGAGACAGGGTGAGGTTGAGCAGTTCTTC
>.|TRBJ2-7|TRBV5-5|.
CASSSGLHEQYF
TGTGCCAGCAGCTCGGGACTCCACGAGCAGTACTTC
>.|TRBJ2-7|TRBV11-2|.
CASSSMKAGSRLDGYF
TGTGCCAGCAGCTCGATGAAAGCCGGGTCACGGCTCGATGGGTACTTC
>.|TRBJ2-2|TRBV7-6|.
CASSFTGHGELFF
TGTGCCAGCAGCTTTACAGGGCACGGGGAGCTGTTTTTT
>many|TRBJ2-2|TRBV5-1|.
CASSTNRPESNTGELFF
TGCGCCAGCAGCACGAACCGTCCCGAATCGAACACCGGGGAGCTGTTTTTT
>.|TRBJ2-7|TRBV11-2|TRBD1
CASSLKSGQGAQIYEQYF
TGTGCCAGCAGCCTAAAAAGCGGACAGGGGGCTCAAATATACGAGCAGTACTTC
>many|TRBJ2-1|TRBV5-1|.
CASSLDRVGEQFF
TGCGCCAGCAGCTTGGACAGGGTCGGTGAGCAGTTCTTC
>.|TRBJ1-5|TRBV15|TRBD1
CATSRSSTGGGQPQHF
TGTGCCACCAGCAGATCCTCAACAGGGGGCGGTCAGCCCCAGCATTTT
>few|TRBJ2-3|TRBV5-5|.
CASSLGIWDTQYF
TGTGCCAGCAGCTTGGGAATTTGGGATACGCAGTATTTT